The 8 T cell receptor beta chains presented below share a single source sample, sequenced in a study of beta chain features in type 1 diabetes. Reverse transcription of all isolated RNA meant that expressed TCRB transcripts were sequenced. Repertoires were generated with immunoSEQ multiplex PCR, while TCRdb's copy carries only in-frame clones and drops some. This table holds approximately 330,000 clones, about 11% found once. The sample consisted of naive CD4+ T cells from blood. These receptors were obtained from a woman under 40 in good health.

This clone was observed a few times. The V call is TRBV7-2, the J call TRBJ2-1; 8 bases are shared with TRBD2. V was pared by 4 bases and J by 9 bases, with 8 bases of the junction left unmatched. Germline CDR1 is SGHTA and CDR2 is FQGNSA. This CDR3 is built from 14 residues. CDR3 region: CASSSGLARVEQFF. The CDR3 DNA reads as TGTGCCAGCAGCTCCGGACTAGCCCGGGTTGAGCAGTTCTTC.

The V and J genes are TRBV29-1 and TRBJ2-7, with TRBD2 identical over 11 bases. CDR1 is SQVTM, CDR2 ANQGSEA, per germline. The CDR3 is 15 amino acids. The V gene end was trimmed by 5 bases and the J gene end by 3 bases; junction bases not matched to a gene: 9. The CDR3 nucleotides are TGCAGCGTTTCGGACCATAGCGGGAGGGTCTACGAGCAGTACTTC. The encoded protein is CSVSDHSGRVYEQYF.

This clone was found a few times. The chain has TRBV2 and TRBJ2-2; D possibly corresponds to TRBD1 (6 bases). Deletions cut 3 bases from V and 1 base from J, with 12 bases between. Germline V CDR1 and CDR2: SNHLY, FYNNEI. The CDR3 loop spans 16 amino acids. CDR3 nucleotide sequence: TGTGCCAGCAGTGAGACGTCGGGACAGAACACCGGGGAGCTGTTTTTT. It translates to CASSETSGQNTGELFF. Variable domain in full (rest from reference TRBV2 and TRBJ2-2): EPEVTQTPSHQVTQMGQEVILRCVPISNHLYFYWYRQILGQKVEFLVSFYNNEISEKSEIFDDQFSVERPDGSNFTLKIRSTKLEDSAMYFCASSETSGQNTGELFFGEGSRLTVL.

This clone appeared a few times. The V call is TRBV12-5, the J call TRBJ2-1; D unclear. This CDR3 has 13 residues. Trimming cost V 4 bases and J 6 bases, with 10 bases left between them. Germline lookup yields CDR1 LGHNT and CDR2 FRNRAP. The CDR3 reads CASGSFGGNEQFF. CDR3 bases: TGTGCTAGTGGTTCCTTCGGCGGCAATGAGCAGTTCTTC.

The chain combines TRBV7-9 with TRBJ2-5, with a weak D call TRBD2 (5 bases). Trimming shortened V by 5 bases and J by 5 bases, and 15 bases separated the two germline ends. This CDR3 region has 14 residues. Per the germline V gene, CDR1 is SEHNR and CDR2 is FQNEAQ (reference sequence). The CDR3 coding sequence is TGTGCCAGCAGCCTCCCCGGCGGGTGGGAGACCCAGTACTTC. Its protein is CASSLPGGWETQYF. The full variable domain, completed using reference TRBV7-9 and TRBJ2-5, is DTGVSQNPRHKITKRGQNVTFRCDPISEHNRLYWYRQTLGQGPEFLTYFQNEAQLEKSRLLSDRFSAERPKGSFSTLEIQRTEQGDSAMYLCASSLPGGWETQYFGPGTRLLVL.

This clone was seen a few times. This chain joins TRBV4-1 and TRBJ2-3; D call uncertain. V lost 9 bases and J lost 7, with 23 bases in between. Per germline, CDR1 MGHRA and CDR2 YSYEKL. This CDR3 has 15 residues. CDR3 coding DNA: TGCGCCAGTCAGATGTATGACACCACCACGCATACGCAGTATTTT. As protein: CASQMYDTTTHTQYF.

There are a few counts of this clone. The chain is built from TRBV16 and TRBJ1-1; D ambiguous. The CDR3 spans 13 residues. V was pared by 2 bases and J by 0 bases, with 4 bases between. Looked up from germline, CDR1 is KGHSY and CDR2 is FQNENV. CDR3: CASSQTVNTEAFF. In DNA, the CDR3 is TGTGCCAGCAGCCAAACGGTGAACACTGAAGCTTTCTTT.

The CDR3 reads CASSVDSGTSDQETQYF. CDR3 coding DNA: TGTGCCAGCAGCGTAGATTCCGGGACTAGCGATCAAGAGACCCAGTACTTC. V usage is TRBV9 and J usage is TRBJ2-5; 10 bases line up with TRBD2. CDR3 length equals 17 residues. In germline, CDR1 is SGDLS, CDR2 YYNGEE. The V segment lost 0 bases and the J segment 2 bases; nucleotides outside the gene matches: 7. Together with reference TRBV9 and TRBJ2-5, the CDR3 gives the full variable domain: DSGVTQTPKHLITATGQRVTLRCSPRSGDLSVYWYQQSLDQGLQFLIQYYNGEERAKGNILERFSAQQFPDLHSELNLSSLELGDSALYFCASSVDSGTSDQETQYFGPGTRLLVL.